The rows below give T cell receptor beta chains drawn from one sample of a study of blood T cells in healthy people across ages. MiXCR, run by TCRdb on the 5' RACE reads, gives a single entry per CDR3 protein. The sample comprises 800,000 or so distinct CDR3 sequences, 25% of which are singletons, and roughly 3.5% rests with the top ten. Separately, the same data were catalogued under a study of T cells of mothers and their children.

What was sequenced was blood. The receptor source for this set is a boy younger than 18 in good health. The conserved cysteine and the conserved F or W are not part of the CDR3 here.

V: TRBV2
J: TRBJ1-2
CDR3: ASSGQNHYYGYT

V: TRBV2
J: TRBJ2-3
CDR3: ASSARGRDTQY

V: TRBV20-1
J: TRBJ2-2
CDR3: SARDKGAAGELF

V: TRBV7-9
J: TRBJ2-3
CDR3: ASSLAAGPSTGTQY

V: TRBV20-1
J: TRBJ1-5
CDR3: SARGLGNSNQPQH

V: TRBV15
J: NA
CDR3: ATSRARGKGGETQY

V: TRBV6-1
J: TRBJ2-6
CDR3: ASSEKLVGANVLT

V: TRBV29-1
J: TRBJ2-7
CDR3: GVGVPGTFFIEQH

V: TRBV12-5
J: TRBJ2-5
CDR3: ASAQREMKTQY

V: TRBV7-2
J: TRBJ2-4
CDR3: ASSLLGSNIQY

V: TRBV4-3
J: TRBJ2-5
CDR3: ASSQTPGETQY

V: TRBV5-6
J: TRBJ2-2
CDR3: ASSFLGDGANTGELF

V: TRBV24-1
J: TRBJ2-5
CDR3: ATSDPTGAGETQY

V: TRBV7-8
J: TRBJ2-3
CDR3: ASSLGQTVITSTDTQY

V: TRBV29-1
J: TRBJ2-5
CDR3: SVEDLTELETQY

V: TRBV10-3
J: TRBJ2-5
CDR3: AIRWTVHQETQY

V: TRBV20-1
J: TRBJ1-1
CDR3: SARGVMNTEAF

V: TRBV2
J: TRBJ2-5
CDR3: ASSEPAPGTQY

V: TRBV20-1
J: TRBJ2-5
CDR3: SARASSQETQY

V: TRBV29-1
J: TRBJ1-2
CDR3: SAGRGDGYT

V: TRBV15
J: TRBJ1-5
CDR3: ATSRVPVYSNQPQH

V: TRBV20-1
J: TRBJ2-1
CDR3: STGTTSYNEQF

V: TRBV9
J: TRBJ1-2
CDR3: ASSVSSGVGSGYT

V: TRBV14
J: TRBJ1-1
CDR3: ASSQTGGWYTEAF

V: TRBV14
J: TRBJ2-3
CDR3: ASSQDRASLYRY

V: TRBV11-2
J: TRBJ2-7
CDR3: ASSIESQGVYEQY

V: TRBV12-3/TRBV12-4
J: TRBJ2-6
CDR3: ASSSGGSGANVLT

V: TRBV4-1
J: TRBJ2-5
CDR3: ASSQESAGWKTQY

V: TRBV4-1
J: NA
CDR3: ASSQRTGDEQF

V: TRBV9
J: TRBJ1-2
CDR3: ASSAETLGDYGYT

V: TRBV6-6
J: TRBJ2-5
CDR3: ASSYAALHQETQY

V: TRBV4-3
J: TRBJ2-2
CDR3: ASTHSRGVGELF

V: TRBV27
J: TRBJ1-1
CDR3: ASSMTGMGTEAF

V: TRBV4-2
J: TRBJ2-5
CDR3: ASSQEPYETQY

V: TRBV29-1
J: TRBJ2-7
CDR3: GVRDDTYEQY

V: TRBV7-2
J: TRBJ2-3
CDR3: ASSLGPLGTDTQY

V: TRBV29-1
J: TRBJ1-2
CDR3: SVSGRGSTKGDGYT

V: TRBV7-6
J: TRBJ2-3
CDR3: ASSFFGGGSTDTQY

V: TRBV28
J: TRBJ2-4
CDR3: ASSQTKHSEREY

V: TRBV20-1
J: TRBJ2-1
CDR3: SASQPSGRLKNEQF

V: TRBV10-3
J: NA
CDR3: ATGDRDADEQF

V: TRBV29-1
J: TRBJ2-3
CDR3: SAERGSTDTQY

V: TRBV6-1
J: TRBJ1-1
CDR3: ASRIQGNTEAF

V: TRBV20-1
J: TRBJ2-1
CDR3: SALAETVYNEQF

V: TRBV6-5
J: NA
CDR3: ASRIDRGGVQY

V: TRBV14
J: TRBJ1-4
CDR3: ASSQDRGTGEKLF

V: TRBV29-1
J: TRBJ1-2
CDR3: SVETGFGYT

V: TRBV18
J: TRBJ1-2
CDR3: ASSADRGRFYGYT

V: TRBV3-1
J: TRBJ1-1
CDR3: ASSPTAAMNTEAF

V: TRBV7-9
J: TRBJ2-7
CDR3: ASSSSRDRGSSYEQY

V: TRBV7-2
J: TRBJ1-4
CDR3: ASSLWSEREKLF

V: TRBV5-1
J: TRBJ1-4
CDR3: ASSFTSGITNEKLF